This entry lists 14 T cell receptor beta chains sequenced from one sample in a study of metastatic and nonmetastatic thyroid tumors. Patients were all untreated before their thyroid surgery. TCRdb re-clonotyped the PCR reads via MiXCR. The sample comprises approximately 15,000 clones, under 15% of which are singletons, and around 15% rests with the top ten. Specimen: tumor tissue. The receptors stem from a female donor with papillary thyroid cancer or a benign thyroid nodule (not recorded which). Some clones in this sample may be carry-over from other donors' samples.

This clone was seen many times. The chain uses TRBV25-1 and TRBJ1-4; a weak D match, TRBD1 (5 bases). The CDR3 contains 15 residues. CDR1 and CDR2 from the germline V gene are MGHDK and SYGVNS. Trimming stripped 4 bases from V and 5 bases from J, with 14 bases between. In DNA form, the CDR3 reads TGTGCCAGCAGTGGCACCGGGACTTCGAATGAAAAACTGTTTTTT. Its translation is CASSGTGTSNEKLFF.

This clone has a count of ten or more. The V call is TRBV12-3 or TRBV12-4, the J call TRBJ1-1; D unresolved. Trimming cost V 0 bases and J 4 bases, with 3 bases left between them. The CDR3 runs to 12 residues. The CDR3 here is CASSLALTEAFF. CDR3 in DNA: TGTGCCAGCAGTTTAGCGCTCACTGAAGCTTTCTTT.

The chain combines TRBV9 with TRBJ2-5; unclear D gene. This CDR3 region has 13 residues. V was trimmed by 3 bases and J by 4 bases, leaving 10 bases between them. The germline CDR1 and CDR2 sequences are SGDLS and YYNGEE. The CDR3 nucleotides are TGTGCCAGCAGCGGCATTCGCACAGAGACCCAGTACTTC. It encodes CASSGIRTETQYF.

This clone showed up many times. The V gene is TRBV3-1, the J gene TRBJ2-5; TRBD1 agrees at 10 bases. The V and J ends lost 8 bases and 2 bases, in that order; junction bases with no gene match: 11. The CDR3 has 16 residues. The V gene's germline CDR1 is LGHDT and CDR2 YNNKEL (reference sequence). The CDR3 reads CASHDRGLGVQETQYF. The CDR3 DNA sequence: TGTGCCAGCCACGACAGGGGGCTTGGTGTACAAGAGACCCAGTACTTC.

This clone was counted a few times. The V call is TRBV10-1, the J call TRBJ2-7; 9 nucleotides match TRBD1. This CDR3 has 15 amino acids. The V gene end was trimmed by 4 bases and the J gene end by 3 bases; junction bases not matched to a gene: 7. The V gene's germline CDR1 is WNHNN and CDR2 SYGVQD (reference sequence). The CDR3 loop is CASSGGTGKGYEQYF. Here the CDR3 DNA reads TGCGCCAGCAGTGGAGGGACAGGGAAGGGCTACGAGCAGTACTTC.

This clone has at least ten counts. This may come from a read error, since a much larger clone is one base off. This chain connects TRBV6-6 to TRBJ2-7; D possibly corresponds to TRBD2 (7 bases). This CDR3 region has 16 residues. Germline V gene sequence: CDR1 MNHNY, CDR2 SVGAGI (reference sequence). The CDR3 loop reads CASSYDRGGLAYGQYF. The DNA for the CDR3 is TGTGCCAGCAGTTACGATAGGGGGGGCTTAGCCTACGGGCAGTACTTC.

This clone qualifies as medium-sized. This chain connects TRBV11-3 to TRBJ2-1; the D is unclear. Trimming took 6 bases from V and 0 from J, leaving 6 bases between them. CDR3 length equals 13 residues. Germline V gives CDR1 SGHNT, CDR2 YENEEA. CDR3 nucleotide sequence: TGTGCCAGCAGTATCAACTCCTACAATGAGCAGTTCTTC. Translating it yields CASSINSYNEQFF.

In its sample, this clone was seen many times. The sample carries other DNA sequences with the same CDR3. The rearrangement joins TRBV14 to TRBJ2-6; D may be TRBD2 (5 bases). V was clipped by 0 bases and J by 4 bases, with 16 bases between them. The V gene's germline CDR1 is SGHDN and CDR2 FVKESK. This CDR3 is 18 amino acids long. CDR3 bases: TGTGCCAGCAGCCAAGATCGTACAGCGGCGAACGGGGCCAACGTCCTGACTTTC. It codes for CASSQDRTAANGANVLTF. The variable domain in full, with the rest retrieved from reference TRBV14 and TRBJ2-6, is EAGVTQFPSHSVIEKGQTVTLRCDPISGHDNLYWYRRVMGKEIKFLLHFVKESKQDESGMPNNRFLAERTGGTYSTLKVQPAELEDSGVYFCASSQDRTAANGANVLTFGAGSRLTVL.

This clone was detected ten times or more. V usage is TRBV27 and J usage is TRBJ2-1; D remains unclear. Trimming cost V 5 bases and J 0 bases, with 8 bases left between them. CDR1 MNHEY and CDR2 SMNVEV come from the germline V gene (reference sequence). The CDR3 length is 14 residues. The CDR3 is CASSGLSSYNEQFF. CDR3 sequence (DNA): TGTGCCAGCAGTGGGCTGAGCTCCTACAATGAGCAGTTCTTC.

Notes on this clone: Since a much larger clone is just one base distant, this may be a read error. CDR3: CTSIEDRGRETQYF. CDR3 sequence (DNA): TGTACCAGCATTGAAGACAGGGGGCGAGAGACCCAGTACTTC. V gene TRBV7-9 combines with J gene TRBJ2-5, with 10 bases lining up with TRBD1. CDR1 and CDR2 from the germline V gene are SEHNR and FQNEAQ (reference sequence). The CDR3 consists of 14 residues.

This clone was observed at least ten times. The chain carries TRBV4-1 and TRBJ2-5, with D possibly being TRBD1 or TRBD2 (5 bases each). Between the trimmed V and J ends, which lost 0 bases and 5 bases, there was a span of 13 bases. This CDR3 region has 15 residues. CDR1 MGHRA and CDR2 YSYEKL come from the germline V gene. The chain's CDR3 is CASSQDGGVGETQYF. The CDR3 region has the DNA TGCGCCAGCAGCCAAGATGGGGGAGTGGGGGAGACCCAGTACTTC.

This clone was seen at least ten times. This chain connects TRBV11-2 to TRBJ2-1; 10 nucleotides agree with TRBD1. This CDR3 is built from 18 residues. V lost 0 bases to trimming and J lost 8 bases; unmatched junction nucleotides: 13. The V gene's germline CDR1 is SGHAT and CDR2 FQNNGV. The CDR3 protein is CASSLENTGTGDRDEQFF. CDR3 DNA sequence: TGTGCCAGCAGCTTAGAGAATACCGGGACAGGGGATAGGGATGAGCAGTTCTTC. Using reference TRBV11-2 and TRBJ2-1 for the parts outside the CDR3, the full variable domain is EAGVAQSPRYKIIEKRQSVAFWCNPISGHATLYWYQQILGQGPKLLIQFQNNGVVDDSQLPKDRFSAERLKGVDSTLKIQPAKLEDSAVYLCASSLENTGTGDRDEQFFGPGTRLTVL.

The sample holds many counts of this clone. Its ends do not fully match the called genes, so a read error is possible. J is TRBJ1-3 and V is TRBV7-9; 7 bases align to TRBD1. The CDR3 totals 13 residues. Germline values: CDR1 SEHNR, CDR2 FQNEAQ (reference sequence). The CDR3 region has the DNA TGTGCCAGCAGCTCGCGAGACCCGACAGGGACCACTTTT. It specifies CASSSRDPTGTTF.

Ten or more counts support this clone. The V gene is TRBV5-5, the J gene TRBJ1-6; perhaps TRBD1 as D (6 bases). Trimming stripped 4 bases from V and 8 bases from J, with 10 bases between. Germline values: CDR1 SGHKS, CDR2 YYEKEE (reference sequence). The length of the CDR3 is 13 residues. The CDR3 nucleotides read TGTGCCAGCAGCATAGGGGGAGATTCACCCCTCCACTTT. The encoded protein is CASSIGGDSPLHF.